The source of this T cell receptor beta chain is a study of cytomegalovirus exposure and HLA in healthy donors. The primer mix had 60 Vbeta and 13 Jbeta primers. Clones were read by immunoSEQ multiplex PCR, and TCRdb kept only the in-frame ones, dropping some. The table shows about 120,000 clones, with roughly three quarters occurring only once. Germline V gene lookup returns CDR1 MDHEN and CDR2 SYDVKM. The CDR3 is 14 residues long. With V trimmed by 2 bases and J by 7 bases, 8 bases remained unmatched. The receptor was derived from a man aged 45-60 years in good health and CMV-seropositive. The chain links TRBV28 to TRBJ2-7; TRBD2 matches 7 bases. Material for sequencing was PBMCs. Here the CDR3 reads CASSLQRGVREQYF. CDR3 nucleotide sequence: TGTGCCAGCAGTTTACAACGGGGGGTCAGGGAGCAGTACTTC.